This T cell receptor beta chain was identified in a study of T-cell reconstitution after alpha-beta-depleted transplantation in children. Trimming removed 0 bases at V and 4 bases at J, with 12 bases between. In germline, CDR1 is SGHRS, CDR2 YFSETQ. This CDR3 has 15 residues. Researchers prepared the TCRbeta library using unique molecular identifiers, the study reports. TCRdb ran MiXCR on the PCR reads and lists one entry per CDR3 protein. The data contain some 520,000 distinct CDR3 sequences, about 30% of them singletons. This TCR was sampled from a human donor who donated a stem cell graft to a child with aplastic anemia. The sample here was PBMCs from the stem cell graft donor, taken from the stem cell graft. The chain links TRBV5-1 to TRBJ2-3; D tentatively reads TRBD1 or TRBD2 (5 bases each). The CDR3 region is CASSLEGARADTQYF. The CDR3 region has the DNA TGCGCCAGCAGCTTGGAAGGGGCGCGGGCAGATACGCAGTATTTT.